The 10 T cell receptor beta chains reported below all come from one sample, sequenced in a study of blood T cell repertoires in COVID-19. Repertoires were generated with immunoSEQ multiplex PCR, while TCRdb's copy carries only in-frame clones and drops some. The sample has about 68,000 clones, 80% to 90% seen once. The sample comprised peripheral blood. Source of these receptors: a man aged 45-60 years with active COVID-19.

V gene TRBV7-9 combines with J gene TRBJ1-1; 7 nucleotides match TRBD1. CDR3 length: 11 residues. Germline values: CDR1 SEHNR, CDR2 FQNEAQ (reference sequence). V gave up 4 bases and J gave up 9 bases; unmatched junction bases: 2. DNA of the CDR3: TGTGCCAGCAGCTGGAGGGGGCAAGCTTTCTTT. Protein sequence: CASSWRGQAFF.

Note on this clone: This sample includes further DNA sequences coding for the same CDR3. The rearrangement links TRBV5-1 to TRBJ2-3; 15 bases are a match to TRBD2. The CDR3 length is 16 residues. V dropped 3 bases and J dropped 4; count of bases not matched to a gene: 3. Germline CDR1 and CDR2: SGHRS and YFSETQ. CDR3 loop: CASSSGLAGGADTQYF. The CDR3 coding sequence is TGCGCCAGCAGCTCCGGACTAGCGGGGGGGGCAGATACGCAGTATTTT.

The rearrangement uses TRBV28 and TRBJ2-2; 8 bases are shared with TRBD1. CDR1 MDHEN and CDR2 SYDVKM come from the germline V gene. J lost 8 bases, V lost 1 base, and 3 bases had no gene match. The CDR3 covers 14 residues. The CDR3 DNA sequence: TGTGCCAGCAGTTTATTGACAGGGGCAGGGGAGCTGTTTTTT. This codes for CASSLLTGAGELFF.

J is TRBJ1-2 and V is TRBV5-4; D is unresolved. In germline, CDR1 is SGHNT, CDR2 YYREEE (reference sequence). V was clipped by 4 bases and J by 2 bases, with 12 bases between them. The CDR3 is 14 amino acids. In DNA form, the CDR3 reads TGTGCCAGCAGCCTGAGGGCAGCCAACTATGGCTACACCTTC. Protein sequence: CASSLRAANYGYTF. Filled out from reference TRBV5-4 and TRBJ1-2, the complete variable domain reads ETGVTQSPTHLIKTRGQQVTLRCSSQSGHNTVSWYQQALGQGPQFIFQYYREEENGRGNFPPRFSGLQFPNYSSELNVNALELDDSALYLCASSLRAANYGYTFGSGTRLTVV.

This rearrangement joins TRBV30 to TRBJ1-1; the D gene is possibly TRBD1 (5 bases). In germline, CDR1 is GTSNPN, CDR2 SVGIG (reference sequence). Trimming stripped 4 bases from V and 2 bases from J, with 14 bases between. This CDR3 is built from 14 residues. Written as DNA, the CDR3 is TGTGCCTGGACGTGGGGCAGGGTTAACACTGAAGCTTTCTTT. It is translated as CAWTWGRVNTEAFF.

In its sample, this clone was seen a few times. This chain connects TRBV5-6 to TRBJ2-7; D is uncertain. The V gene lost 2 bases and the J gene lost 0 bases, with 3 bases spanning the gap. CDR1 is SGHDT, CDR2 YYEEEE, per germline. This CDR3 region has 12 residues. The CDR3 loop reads CASSFSSYEQYF. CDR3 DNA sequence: TGTGCCAGCAGCTTTAGCTCCTACGAGCAGTACTTC. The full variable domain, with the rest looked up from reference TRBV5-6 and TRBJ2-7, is DAGVTQSPTHLIKTRGQQVTLRCSPKSGHDTVSWYQQALGQGPQFIFQYYEEEERQRGNFPDRFSGHQFPNYSSELNVNALLLGDSALYLCASSFSSYEQYFGPGTRLTVT.

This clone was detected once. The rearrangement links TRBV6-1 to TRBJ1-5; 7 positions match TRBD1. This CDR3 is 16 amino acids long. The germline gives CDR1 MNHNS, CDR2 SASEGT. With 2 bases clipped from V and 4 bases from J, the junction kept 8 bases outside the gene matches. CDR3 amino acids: CASSEYGTAFNQPQHF. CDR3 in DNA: TGTGCCAGCAGTGAATATGGGACAGCTTTTAATCAGCCCCAGCATTTT.

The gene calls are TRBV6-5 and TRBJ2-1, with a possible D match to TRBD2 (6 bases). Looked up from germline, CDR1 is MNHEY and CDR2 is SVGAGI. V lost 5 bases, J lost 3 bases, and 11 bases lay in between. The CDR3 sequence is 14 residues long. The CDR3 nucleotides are TGTGCCAGCAGTCCGCTAGCGAACTACAATGAGCAGTTCTTC. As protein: CASSPLANYNEQFF.

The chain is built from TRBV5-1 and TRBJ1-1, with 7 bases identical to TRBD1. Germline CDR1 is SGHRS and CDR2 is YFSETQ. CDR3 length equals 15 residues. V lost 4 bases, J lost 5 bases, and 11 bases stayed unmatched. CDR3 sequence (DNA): TGCGCCAGCAGCCCAACGGGACAGCGGGGGACTGAAGCTTTCTTT. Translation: CASSPTGQRGTEAFF.

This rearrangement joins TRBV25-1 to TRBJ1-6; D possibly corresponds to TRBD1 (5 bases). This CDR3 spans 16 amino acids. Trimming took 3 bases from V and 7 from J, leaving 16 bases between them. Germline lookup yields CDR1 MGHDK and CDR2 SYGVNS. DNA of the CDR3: TGTGCCAGCAGTGATCACTGGAGGGGCGCAAATTCACCCCTCCACTTT. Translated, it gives CASSDHWRGANSPLHF.